A single T cell receptor (beta chain) is shown here with its context. Its antigen is unknown. Semi-nested PCR with Nested Universal Primer A followed constant-region reverse priming of full-length variable regions. MiXCR, run by TCRdb on the 5' RACE reads, gives a single entry per CDR3 protein. Of over 50,000 distinct CDR3 sequences in the sample, roughly 22% were seen once. Points from the study as a whole: Greatest tumor Treg TCR overlap was with tumor naive CD4+ cells. The larger cohort examined one V-J beta rearrangement, not whole repertoires. The TCR gene usage of tumor memory CD4+ T cells clustered together with blood and lymph node memory CD4+ cells and with lymph node naive CD4+ cells.

Trimming took 5 bases from V and 4 from J, leaving 17 bases between them. The CDR3 has 15 amino acids. Germline lookup yields CDR1 MNHEY and CDR2 SVGAGI. Source material: tumor-infiltrating naive CD4+ T cells sorted from the breast tumor. Documented subset: naive CD4+ T cells, CD4+CD45RA+CD25-. The receptor was isolated from a female donor with breast cancer. This chain connects TRBV6-5 to TRBJ1-1; perhaps TRBD1 as D (5 bases). The CDR3 DNA reads TGTGCCAGCAGTCCCATCCGAGGGACTACCACTGAAGCTTTCTTT. Translation gives CASSPIRGTTTEAFF.